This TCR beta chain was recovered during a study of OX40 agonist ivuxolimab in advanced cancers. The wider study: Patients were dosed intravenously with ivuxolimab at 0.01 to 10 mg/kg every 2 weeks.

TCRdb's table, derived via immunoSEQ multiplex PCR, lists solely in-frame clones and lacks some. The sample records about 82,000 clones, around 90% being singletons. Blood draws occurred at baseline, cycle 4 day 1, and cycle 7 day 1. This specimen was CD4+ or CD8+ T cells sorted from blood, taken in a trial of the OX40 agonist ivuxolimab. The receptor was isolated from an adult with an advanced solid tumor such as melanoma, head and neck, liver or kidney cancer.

The CDR3 loop is CASSEYYEQYF. DNA for the CDR3: TGTGCCAGCAGTGAGTACTACGAGCAGTACTTC. The chain joins TRBV2 to TRBJ2-5; D gene unclear. The J call may be in error: the DNA end matches TRBJ2-7 better. CDR3 size: 11 residues. Germline CDR1 reads SNHLY; CDR2 reads FYNNEI.